This TCR beta chain was recorded in a study of blood T cell repertoires in COVID-19 (dated by TCRdb to about 2020). In terms of the full investigation: Collaborator samples came from the United States, Italy and Spain and covered acute and convalescent phases of COVID-19. The material from the prospective study consisted of cDNA or gDNA derived from T cells, B-cell-depleted T cells, or PBMCs. Deeply sampled blood TCRbeta repertoires from subjects exposed to, actively infected with, or recovered from COVID-19 were included in the dataset. A freely available public database, intended as a resource for researchers studying the immune response to SARS-CoV-2, is where the repertoires were released. The samples were drawn from two sources: the first 160 participants of the ongoing ImmuneRACE study, and over 950 subjects contributed by 6 global collaborators. Sample metadata almost always included a de-identified subject ID, COVID-19 status, age in years and sex. Where HLA class I and class II types were available, the types were taken from metadata supplied by the sample provider, not from assay-based typing.

Of note for this clone: This receptor's antigen is unknown. No quality values exist for individual bases; no much larger clone is one base distant.

TCRbeta CDR3 regions were amplified from genomic DNA using the immunoSEQ Assay, a bias-controlled multiplex PCR. Per the authors' processing: Nucleated cell counts per sample were estimated from amplification of reference gene primers within the assay. To quantify the absolute abundance of each unique TCRbeta CDR3 rearrangement, sequence reads were collapsed and filtered. For each sample, productive Simpson clonality was calculated as the square root of Simpson's diversity index across productive rearrangements. TCRdb provides this immuneACCESS table in a form limited to in-frame rearrangements. Some clones are lacking; in checked studies, under half of them reflect an unresolved V gene, and why the rest are absent is not known. D and trimming were read from the DNA, whereas the V and J calls and clone size are those reported in that table. Across this sample there are fewer than 250,000 clones, with approximately 90% seen only once. The leading ten clones occupy 4.4% of the sample.

General conclusions and limits of the study: How much clinical and demographic metadata was included differed by source and by participant, and the metadata was provided uncurated.

Collaborating institutions collected whole blood in K2EDTA tubes following their own protocols. Collaborator samples were shipped for TCRbeta analysis as frozen whole blood, isolated PBMCs, or DNA extracted from either sample type. This TCR was sampled from a human donor in a cohort sampled during active COVID-19. The specimen was peripheral blood.

The nucleotides are TGTGCCAGCAGCTTAGGGTGGGGGACAGGGGAAAAACTGTTTTTT. Translation gives CASSLGWGTGEKLFF. Recombination joined TRBV7-8 with TRBJ1-4; 9 nucleotides in the junction match TRBD1. CDR1 and CDR2, per the germline V gene, are SGHVS and FQNEAQ. Unmatched junction bases come to 5, with V trimmed by 1 base and J by 8 bases. The CDR3 sequence holds 15 residues, the cysteine and phenylalanine included. The entry retains the CDR3 DNA only, 45 bases that are in frame from base 1.